This T cell receptor beta chain was observed in a study of blood T cell repertoires in COVID-19 (dated by TCRdb to the early 2020s). With respect to the entire study: Samples covering the acute and convalescent phases of COVID-19 were provided by collaborators in the United States, Italy and Spain. The prospective study material was composed of cDNA or gDNA derived from T cells, B-cell-depleted T cells, or PBMCs. Deeply sampled blood TCRbeta repertoires from subjects exposed to, actively infected with, or recovered from COVID-19 were included in the dataset. The repertoires were released in a freely available public database meant as a resource for research on the immune response to SARS-CoV-2. The samples were drawn from the first 160 participants of the ongoing ImmuneRACE study and from 950 to 1,500 subjects provided by 6 global collaborators. A de-identified subject ID, COVID-19 status, age in years and sex were almost always included in the sample metadata. HLA class I and class II types, where available, came from metadata supplied by the sample provider rather than from assay-based typing. Study-wide findings and limitations: Clinical and demographic metadata were provided uncurated, with the amount varying by source and participant.

TCRbeta CDR3 regions were amplified from genomic DNA by means of the immunoSEQ Assay, a bias-controlled multiplex PCR. The study's processing was this. The number of nucleated cells in each sample was estimated by amplification of reference gene primers within the assay. Sequence reads were collapsed and filtered to measure the absolute abundance of every unique TCRbeta CDR3 rearrangement. For each sample, productive Simpson clonality was calculated as the square root of Simpson's diversity index over productive rearrangements. Held by TCRdb, this immuneACCESS table contains in-frame sequences only and omits some clones. Under half of the omission traces to an unresolved V gene where checked; the cause of the rest is unknown. V and J calls plus clone size are reproduced from that table; the DNA served to infer D and trimming. The sample has roughly 190,000 clones on record, about 80% of them singletons. Together, the top ten hold about 7% of the sample.

At the junction V is shortened by 1 base and J by 7 bases, with 8 bases in between. The CDR3 measures 12 amino acids from cysteine to phenylalanine. Left in the record is the CDR3 DNA by itself, 36 bases read in frame from the first base. CDR1 SGHTA and CDR2 FQGNSA are derived from the germline V gene. Whole blood was collected in K2EDTA tubes by collaborating institutions according to the institutions' own protocols. For TCRbeta analysis, collaborators shipped samples as frozen whole blood, isolated PBMCs, or DNA extracted from either of those sample types. Regarding this clone: Its antigen specificity is not known. No base qualities exist here, and no much larger clone lies one base off it.

The receptor comes from a man aged 55 to 70 with acute or convalescent COVID-19. The specimen was peripheral blood. The sequence links TRBV7-2 to TRBJ2-7; the D gene is unclear. Here the CDR3 is given as CASSLVFREQYF. The bases read TGTGCCAGCAGCTTAGTGTTCAGGGAGCAGTACTTC.